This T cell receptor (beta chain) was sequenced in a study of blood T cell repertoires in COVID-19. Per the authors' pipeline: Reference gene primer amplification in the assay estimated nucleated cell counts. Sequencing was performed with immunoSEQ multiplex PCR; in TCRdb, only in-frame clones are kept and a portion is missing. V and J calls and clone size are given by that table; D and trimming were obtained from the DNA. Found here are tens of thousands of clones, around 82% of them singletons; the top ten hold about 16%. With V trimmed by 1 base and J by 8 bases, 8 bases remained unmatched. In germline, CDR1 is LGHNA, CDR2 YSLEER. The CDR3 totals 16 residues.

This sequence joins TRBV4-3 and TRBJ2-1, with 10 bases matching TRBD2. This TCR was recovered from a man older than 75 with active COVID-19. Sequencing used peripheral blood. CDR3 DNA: TGCGCCAGCAGCCAAGGTCCTAGCGGGAGTTCTGATGAGCAGTTCTTC. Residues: CASSQGPSGSSDEQFF.